This TCR beta chain was identified in a study of lymphopenia after photon versus proton radiotherapy. Overall study findings and caveats: After the lymphocyte nadir, photon-treated repertoires showed oligoclonal expansion, especially of CD8+ Temra cells. Proton therapy kept repertoires fairly stable, unlike photons, which gained effector/memory cells. A bigger post-nadir fall in TCR diversity correlated inversely with survival time in deceased patients. Authors raise, but do not show, better survival with proton therapy.

Using immunoSEQ multiplex PCR, the repertoire was profiled, and TCRdb retains in-frame clones only, with some absent. The table lists over 4,000 clones, 85% to 90% of them singletons. The CDR3 totals 15 residues. Per the germline V gene, CDR1 is SGHTS and CDR2 is YDEGEE. V lost 0 bases to trimming and J lost 3 bases, with 10 bases between them. Of note for this clone: Its matching antigen is unknown.

The input for sequencing was peripheral blood, taken from a patient treated with photon-based radiotherapy. This TCR was recovered from a man aged 30 to 45 with gastric cancer. The J gene is TRBJ2-1, the V gene TRBV5-8; D is undetermined. DNA of the CDR3: TGTGCCAGCAGCTTGGATGGCGGAGACTACAATGAGCAGTTCTTC. Residues: CASSLDGGDYNEQFF.